This T cell receptor beta chain appears in the sequencing data of a study of blood T cell repertoires in COVID-19. Study-level information: In each case, the material was cDNA or gDNA derived from T cells, B-cell-depleted T cells, or PBMCs.

In terms of age and location, participants ranged from about 18 to 89 years and lived in about 25 US areas. This table comes from immunoSEQ multiplex PCR, and its TCRdb copy is limited to in-frame clones, with some not included. The sample has over 50,000 clones, 70% to 90% seen once. The V end was cut by 7 bases, the J end by 1 base, with 13 bases between. This CDR3 spans 14 amino acids. CDR1 is SGHAT and CDR2 is FQDESV in the germline V gene (reference sequence). The rearrangement uses TRBV11-1 and TRBJ1-1; possible D gene TRBD1, 5 bases. Sequencing was done on a sample of PBMCs or T cells enriched from blood (not recorded which). The TCR comes from a woman in her thirties or forties with acute COVID-19. The CDR3 sequence is CASTRRGGNTEAFF. DNA of the CDR3: TGTGCCAGCACCCGGAGGGGTGGGAACACTGAAGCTTTCTTT.